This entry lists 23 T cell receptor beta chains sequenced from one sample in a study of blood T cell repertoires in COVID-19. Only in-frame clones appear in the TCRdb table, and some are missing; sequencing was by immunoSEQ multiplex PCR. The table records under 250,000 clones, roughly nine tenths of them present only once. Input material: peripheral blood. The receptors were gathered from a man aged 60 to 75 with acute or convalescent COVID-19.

The CDR3 DNA follows: TGTGCCAGCTCAGGGTCACAGGGAACTTATGACTATGGCTACACCTTC. As protein: CASSGSQGTYDYGYTF. The rearrangement links TRBV18 to TRBJ1-2; D possibly corresponds to TRBD1 (6 bases). The germline V gene encodes CDR1 KGHSH and CDR2 LQKENI. This CDR3 has 16 residues. V dropped 5 bases and J dropped 3 bases, with 19 bases sitting between them.

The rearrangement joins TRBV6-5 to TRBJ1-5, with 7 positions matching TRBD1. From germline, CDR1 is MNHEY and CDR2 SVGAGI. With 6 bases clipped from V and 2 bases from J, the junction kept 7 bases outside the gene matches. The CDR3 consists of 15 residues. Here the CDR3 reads CASSRGGVGNQPQHF. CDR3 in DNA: TGTGCCAGCAGCCGAGGGGGCGTAGGCAATCAGCCCCAGCATTTT.

The CDR3 reads CATSQGGRSYEQYF. As DNA, the CDR3 is TGTGCCACCAGTCAAGGGGGTCGGTCCTACGAGCAGTACTTC. The chain joins TRBV24-1 to TRBJ2-7; perhaps TRBD1 as D (6 bases). CDR3 length: 14 residues. Germline V gene sequence: CDR1 KGHDR, CDR2 SFDVKD. Trimming pared 6 bases from V and 1 base from J, leaving 12 bases between.

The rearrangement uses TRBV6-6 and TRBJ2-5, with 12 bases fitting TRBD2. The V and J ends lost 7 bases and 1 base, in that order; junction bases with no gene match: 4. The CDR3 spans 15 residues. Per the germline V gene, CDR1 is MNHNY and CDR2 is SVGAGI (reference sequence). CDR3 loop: CASTQTSGSQETQYF. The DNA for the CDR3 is TGTGCCAGCACCCAGACTAGCGGGAGCCAAGAGACCCAGTACTTC.

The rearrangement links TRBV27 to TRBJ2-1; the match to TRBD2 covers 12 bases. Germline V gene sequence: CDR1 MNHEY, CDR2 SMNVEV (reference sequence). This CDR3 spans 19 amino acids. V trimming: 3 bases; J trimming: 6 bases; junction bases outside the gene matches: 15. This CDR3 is CASSLRRLAGVWKSNEQFF. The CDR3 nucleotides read TGTGCCAGCAGTTTGCGGCGACTAGCGGGAGTATGGAAAAGCAATGAGCAGTTCTTC.

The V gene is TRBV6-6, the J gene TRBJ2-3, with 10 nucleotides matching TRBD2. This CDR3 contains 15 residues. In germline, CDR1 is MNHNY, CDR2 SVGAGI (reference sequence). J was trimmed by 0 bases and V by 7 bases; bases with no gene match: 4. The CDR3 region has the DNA TGTGCCAGCATCTCGACTAGCGGGAGCACAGATACGCAGTATTTT. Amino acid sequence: CASISTSGSTDTQYF.

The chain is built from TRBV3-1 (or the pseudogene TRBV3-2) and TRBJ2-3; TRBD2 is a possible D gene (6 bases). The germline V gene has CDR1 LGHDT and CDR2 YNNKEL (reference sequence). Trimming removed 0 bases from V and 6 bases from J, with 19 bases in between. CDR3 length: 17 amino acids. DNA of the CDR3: TGTGCCAGCAGCCAAGAAGGAGGTGGAGGGGTCGGCGATACGCAGTATTTT. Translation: CASSQEGGGGVGDTQYF.

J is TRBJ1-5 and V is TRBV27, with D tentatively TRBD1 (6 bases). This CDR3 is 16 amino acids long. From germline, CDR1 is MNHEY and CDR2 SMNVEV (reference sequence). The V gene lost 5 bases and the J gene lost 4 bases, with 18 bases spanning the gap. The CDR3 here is CASSRQFDRLNQPQHF. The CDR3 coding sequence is TGTGCCAGCAGTCGACAGTTCGACAGGTTGAATCAGCCCCAGCATTTT.

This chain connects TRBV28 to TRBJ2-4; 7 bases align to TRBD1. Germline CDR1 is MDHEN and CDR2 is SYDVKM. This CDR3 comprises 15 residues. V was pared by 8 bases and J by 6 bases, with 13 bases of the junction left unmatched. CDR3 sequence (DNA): TGTGCCAGCGCTTTTCGACAGGGTCGATTAAACATTCAGTACTTC. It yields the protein CASAFRQGRLNIQYF.

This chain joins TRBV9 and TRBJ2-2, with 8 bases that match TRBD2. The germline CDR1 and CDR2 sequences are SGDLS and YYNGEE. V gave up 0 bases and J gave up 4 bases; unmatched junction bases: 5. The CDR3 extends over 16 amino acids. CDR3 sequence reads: CASSVGSAGVTGELFF. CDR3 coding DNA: TGTGCCAGCAGCGTAGGGTCAGCGGGGGTCACCGGGGAGCTGTTTTTT.

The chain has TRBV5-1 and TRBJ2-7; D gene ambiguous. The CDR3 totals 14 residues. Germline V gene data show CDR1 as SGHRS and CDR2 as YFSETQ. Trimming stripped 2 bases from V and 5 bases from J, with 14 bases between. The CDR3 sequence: CASSFRGMVDEQYF. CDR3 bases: TGCGCCAGCAGCTTTCGTGGCATGGTGGACGAGCAGTACTTC.

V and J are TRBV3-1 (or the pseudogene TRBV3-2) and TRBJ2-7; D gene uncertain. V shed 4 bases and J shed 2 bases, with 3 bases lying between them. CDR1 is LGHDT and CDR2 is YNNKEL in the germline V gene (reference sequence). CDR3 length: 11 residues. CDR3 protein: CASSLTYEQYF. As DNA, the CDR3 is TGTGCCAGCAGCCTTACCTACGAGCAGTACTTC.

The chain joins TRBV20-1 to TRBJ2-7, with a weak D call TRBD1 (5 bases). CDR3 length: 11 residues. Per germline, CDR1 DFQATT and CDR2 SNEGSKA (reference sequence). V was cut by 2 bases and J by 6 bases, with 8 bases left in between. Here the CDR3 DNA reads TGCAGTGCTAGACAGGGCGGCGAGCAGTACTTC. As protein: CSARQGGEQYF.

The CDR3, as DNA: TGTGCCAGCAGCTTTCTAGCGGGAGGGCCTGGCGAGCAGTACTTC. It encodes CASSFLAGGPGEQYF. The rearrangement uses TRBV11-1 and TRBJ2-7; 12 positions agree with TRBD2. CDR1 SGHAT and CDR2 FQDESV come from the germline V gene (reference sequence). The junction had 6 bases not matched to a gene; V was cut back by 3 bases and J by 6 bases. CDR3 length: 15 residues.

CDR3 coding DNA: TGTGCCAGCAGCTTGCGGACAGGAAGATACGAGCAGTACTTC. Encoded protein: CASSLRTGRYEQYF. The rearrangement links TRBV5-4 to TRBJ2-7; 7 bases are shared with TRBD1. The V gene end was trimmed by 1 base and the J gene end by 4 bases; junction bases not matched to a gene: 5. The CDR3 totals 14 residues. CDR1 is SGHNT and CDR2 is YYREEE in the germline V gene (reference sequence).

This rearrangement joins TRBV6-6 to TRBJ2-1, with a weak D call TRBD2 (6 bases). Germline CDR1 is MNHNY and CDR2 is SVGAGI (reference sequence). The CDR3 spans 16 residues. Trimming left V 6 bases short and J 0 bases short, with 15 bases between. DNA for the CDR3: TGTGCCAGCAGCCCTGGGAGGCCCAGCTCCTACAATGAGCAGTTCTTC. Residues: CASSPGRPSSYNEQFF.

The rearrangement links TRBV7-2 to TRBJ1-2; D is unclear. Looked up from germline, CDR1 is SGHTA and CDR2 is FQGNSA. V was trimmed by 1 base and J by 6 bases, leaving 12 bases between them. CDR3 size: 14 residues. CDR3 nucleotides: TGTGCCAGCAGCTTAGAACCCGAGATTAATGGCTACACCTTC. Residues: CASSLEPEINGYTF. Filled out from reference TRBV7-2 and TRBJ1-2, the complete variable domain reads GAGVSQSPSNKVTEKGKDVELRCDPISGHTALYWYRQSLGQGLEFLIYFQGNSAPDKSGLPSDRFSAERTGGSVSTLTIQRTQQEDSAVYLCASSLEPEINGYTFGSGTRLTVV.

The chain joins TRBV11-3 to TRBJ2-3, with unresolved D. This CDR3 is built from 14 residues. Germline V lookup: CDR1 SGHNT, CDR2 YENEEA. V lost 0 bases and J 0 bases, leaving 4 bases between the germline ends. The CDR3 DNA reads TGTGCCAGCAGCTTAGAATCTAGCACAGATACGCAGTATTTT. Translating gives CASSLESSTDTQYF.

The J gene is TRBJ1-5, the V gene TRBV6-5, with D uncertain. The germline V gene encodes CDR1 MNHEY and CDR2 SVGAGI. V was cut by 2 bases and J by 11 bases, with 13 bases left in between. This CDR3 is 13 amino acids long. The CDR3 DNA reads TGTGCCAGCAGTTACGACCCTAGTGGATCCCAGCATTTT. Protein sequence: CASSYDPSGSQHF.

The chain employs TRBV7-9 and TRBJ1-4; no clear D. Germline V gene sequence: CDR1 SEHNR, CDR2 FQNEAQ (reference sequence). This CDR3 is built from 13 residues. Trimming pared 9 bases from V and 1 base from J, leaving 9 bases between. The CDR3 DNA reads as TGTGCCAGATCCGAGGGAACTAATGAAAAACTGTTTTTT. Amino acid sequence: CARSEGTNEKLFF.

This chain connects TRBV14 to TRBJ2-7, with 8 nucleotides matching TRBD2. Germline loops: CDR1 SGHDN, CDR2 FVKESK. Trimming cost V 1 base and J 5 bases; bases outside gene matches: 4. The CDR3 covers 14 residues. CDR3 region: CASSQAAGGDEQYF. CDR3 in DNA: TGTGCCAGCAGCCAAGCCGCGGGGGGCGACGAGCAGTACTTC.

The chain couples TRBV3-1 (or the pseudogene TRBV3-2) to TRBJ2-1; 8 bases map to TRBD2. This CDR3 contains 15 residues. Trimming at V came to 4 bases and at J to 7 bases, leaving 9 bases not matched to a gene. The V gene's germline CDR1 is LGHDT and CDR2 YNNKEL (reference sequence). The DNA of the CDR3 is TGTGCCAGCAGCCCTACTACAGCGGGAGTGAATGAGCAGTTCTTC. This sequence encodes CASSPTTAGVNEQFF.

CDR3 coding DNA: TGCGCCAGCAGCGTTACAGCTTCTAACTATGGCTACACCTTC. It is translated as CASSVTASNYGYTF. The chain uses TRBV5-1 and TRBJ1-2, with D unresolved. The CDR3 runs to 14 residues. The V gene lost 4 bases and the J gene lost 0 bases, with 10 bases spanning the gap. CDR1 and CDR2 (germline): SGHRS, YFSETQ.